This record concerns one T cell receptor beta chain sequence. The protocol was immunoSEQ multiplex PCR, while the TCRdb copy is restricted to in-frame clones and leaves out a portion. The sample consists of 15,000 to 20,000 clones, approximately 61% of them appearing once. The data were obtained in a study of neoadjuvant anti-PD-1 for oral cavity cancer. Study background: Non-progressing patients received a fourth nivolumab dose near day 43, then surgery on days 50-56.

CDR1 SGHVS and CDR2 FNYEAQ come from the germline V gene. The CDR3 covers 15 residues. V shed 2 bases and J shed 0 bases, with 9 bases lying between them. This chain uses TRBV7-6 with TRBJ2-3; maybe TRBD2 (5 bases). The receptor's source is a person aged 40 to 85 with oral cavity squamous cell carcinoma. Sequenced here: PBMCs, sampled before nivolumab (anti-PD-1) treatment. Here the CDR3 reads CASSLSRGSTDTQYF. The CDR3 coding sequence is TGTGCCAGCAGCTTAAGCCGGGGTAGCACAGATACGCAGTATTTT.